The clone carrying this T cell receptor (beta chain) turned up a few times. Its specificity is not known. The record originates from a study of blood T cells in healthy people across ages. Primers used in a second PCR of roughly 6 to 11 cycles were a sample-barcoded 5' primer and a J-beta primer mix. All cDNA molecules were each tagged by a template-switch adaptor with 12 random nucleotides. TCRdb itself ran the 5' RACE reads through MiXCR, one entry per CDR3 protein. The profile shows roughly 500,000 distinct CDR3 sequences, 25% to 30% of them singletons. Aged about 6 to 90, donors were systemically healthy Caucasians from Russia. Peripheral blood samples of approximately 10 milliliters were drawn from each donor. Study conclusions and caveats: A roughly linear fall in TCR beta diversity per million T cells was seen with increasing age.

The V gene's germline CDR1 is MNHEY and CDR2 SMNVEV (reference sequence). CDR3 length: 15 amino acids. V lost 6 bases to trimming and J lost 3 bases, with 14 bases between them. This chain links TRBV27 with TRBJ1-4; D remains ambiguous. Source material: blood. The clonotype originates from a woman aged 65 to 85 in good health. CDR3: CASSQIRISNEKLFF. The CDR3 coding sequence is TGTGCCAGCAGCCAAATCCGGATCTCTAATGAAAAACTGTTTTTT.